Following are 10 T cell receptor beta chains from one sample sequenced in a study of blood T cell repertoires in COVID-19. The protocol was immunoSEQ multiplex PCR, while the TCRdb copy is restricted to in-frame clones and leaves out a portion. The sample contains tens of thousands of clones, 84% of which appear only once. Sequencing was performed on peripheral blood. The receptors stem from a man over 45 with acute or convalescent COVID-19.

This rearrangement joins TRBV15 to TRBJ2-7, with TRBD1 identical over 10 bases. The CDR3 is 16 amino acids. Unmatched junction bases numbered 3, after V lost 0 bases and J lost 1 base. Germline CDR1 is LNHNV and CDR2 is YYDKDF (reference sequence). CDR3 nucleotides: TGTGCCACCAGCAGAGAGTGGGACAGGGGATCCTACGAGCAGTACTTC. It specifies CATSREWDRGSYEQYF.

Only one count was recorded for this clone. The chain couples TRBV6-2 or TRBV6-3 to TRBJ1-5; D might be TRBD1 (6 bases). With 2 bases removed from V and 0 bases from J, the gap between germline ends came to 17 bases. Per germline, CDR1 MNHEY and CDR2 SVGEGT. The CDR3 extends over 18 amino acids. The CDR3 DNA reads TGTGCCAGCAGTTACGAGACAGGTGAGGGGGATAGCAATCAGCCCCAGCATTTT. The encoded protein is CASSYETGEGDSNQPQHF.

The CDR3 sequence is CATSDATGHYEQYF. The CDR3 coding sequence is TGTGCCACCAGTGACGCGACAGGGCACTACGAGCAGTACTTC. This chain links TRBV24-1 with TRBJ2-7; 7 positions agree with TRBD1. The CDR3 consists of 14 residues. CDR1 KGHDR and CDR2 SFDVKD come from the germline V gene. Trimming removed 4 bases from V and 3 bases from J; junction bases left unmatched: 5.

The chain uses TRBV6-1 and TRBJ1-2; D is possibly TRBD1 (6 bases). The CDR3 is made up of 15 amino acids. V was shortened by 6 bases and J by 7 bases, with 21 bases between the two germline ends. Germline assignment: CDR1 MNHNS and CDR2 SASEGT. The CDR3 reads CASRYALGALPGYTF. The CDR3 region has the DNA TGTGCCAGCAGATATGCATTGGGGGCCCTCCCTGGCTACACCTTC.

CDR3: CATSRAPGLAGDLTREQYF. CDR3 DNA: TGTGCCACCAGCAGAGCGCCGGGACTAGCGGGAGACTTAACGCGCGAGCAGTACTTC. The chain links TRBV15 to TRBJ2-7; 14 bases agree with TRBD2. Germline CDR1 is LNHNV and CDR2 is YYDKDF (reference sequence). V shed 1 base, J shed 6 bases, and the junction held 14 bases outside the gene matches. The CDR3 has 19 residues.

V and J are TRBV6-2 or TRBV6-3 and TRBJ1-2, with D possibly being TRBD1 (5 bases). The ends were cut back, 0 bases at V and 3 bases at J, with 17 bases in the middle. Germline V gives CDR1 MNHEY, CDR2 SVGEGT. CDR3 length: 17 residues. Here the CDR3 reads CASSYSTRGVRHYGYTF. The DNA for the CDR3 is TGTGCCAGCAGTTACTCGACACGGGGGGTGAGGCACTATGGCTACACCTTC.

The V and J genes are TRBV19 and TRBJ1-4; 9 nucleotides line up with TRBD1. The CDR3 totals 13 residues. From germline, CDR1 is LNHDA and CDR2 SQIVND (reference sequence). V dropped 6 bases and J dropped 4; count of bases not matched to a gene: 0. The CDR3 here is CASRDRGNEKLFF. The CDR3 bases are TGTGCCAGTAGGGACAGGGGTAATGAAAAACTGTTTTTT. The complete variable domain, with remaining parts taken from reference TRBV19 and TRBJ1-4, reads DGGITQSPKYLFRKEGQNVTLSCEQNLNHDAMYWYRQDPGQGLRLIYYSQIVNDFQKGDIAEGYSVSREKKESFPLTVTSAQKNPTAFYLCASRDRGNEKLFFGSGTQLSVL.

This clone was detected a few times. The rearrangement links TRBV5-1 to TRBJ1-1; 8 nucleotides line up with TRBD1. This CDR3 has 14 residues. Germline CDR1 reads SGHRS; CDR2 reads YFSETQ. With V trimmed by 2 bases and J by 5 bases, 5 bases remained unmatched. CDR3 in DNA: TGCGCCAGCAGCTTATCAGGACAGGGTACTGAAGCTTTCTTT. This translates into CASSLSGQGTEAFF.

The CDR3 DNA sequence: TGTGCCAGCAGCCTACAGGGGGCGAGAGCCGGGGAGCTGTTTTTT. It yields the protein CASSLQGARAGELFF. The rearrangement links TRBV7-2 to TRBJ2-2, with 9 bases lining up with TRBD1. Germline CDR1 reads SGHTA; CDR2 reads FQGNSA. Trimming removed 5 bases from V and 6 bases from J; junction bases left unmatched: 7. There are 15 residues in the CDR3.

J is TRBJ1-5 and V is TRBV6-5, with TRBD1 matching 7 bases. The germline V gene has CDR1 MNHEY and CDR2 SVGAGI. V was pared by 5 bases and J by 5 bases, with 6 bases of the junction left unmatched. This CDR3 contains 14 residues. CDR3: CASSPGQAYQPQHF. The CDR3 bases are TGTGCCAGCAGTCCTGGACAGGCCTATCAGCCCCAGCATTTT.